A single sample is the source of the 9 T cell receptor beta chains below, sequenced in a study of T cells in Graves' hyperthyroidism and ophthalmopathy. Amplified TCR beta CDR3 regions derived from RNA transcripts. A set of HTBI primers served as the primers for a first-round RT-PCR of the TCR CDR3. Each CDR3 protein gets one entry after TCRdb re-called the multiplex PCR reads with MiXCR. Of under 550,000 distinct CDR3 sequences listed, around 20% are singletons. Sample: blood. Source of these receptors: a man aged 40-55 years with Graves' ophthalmopathy.

At least ten counts were recorded for this clonotype. The gene calls are TRBV20-1 and TRBJ1-2, with 10 bases that match TRBD1. Trimming at V came to 1 base and at J to 1 base, leaving 3 bases not matched to a gene. The CDR3 has 15 residues. Per the germline V gene, CDR1 is DFQATT and CDR2 is SNEGSKA (reference sequence). For the CDR3, the DNA is TGCAGTGCTAGAGGACAGGGGGCCAGTAACTATGGCTACACCTTC. Protein product: CSARGQGASNYGYTF.

Ten or more counts support this clonotype. The rearrangement links TRBV7-3 to TRBJ2-1, with D perhaps TRBD1 (5 bases). V was clipped by 3 bases and J by 10 bases, with 16 bases between them. The CDR3 extends over 14 amino acids. The V gene's germline CDR1 is SGHTA and CDR2 FQGTGA. The CDR3 reads CASSFTLSQGEQFF. The CDR3 nucleotides are TGTGCCAGCAGCTTCACCCTATCCCAGGGCGAGCAGTTCTTC.

CDR3 in DNA: TGTGCCAGCTCCCCCTCCTGGGCCGAGACAGCCGATCAGCCCCAGCATTTT. It is translated as CASSPSWAETADQPQHF. The chain employs TRBV18 and TRBJ1-5, with D possibly matching TRBD1 (5 bases). Germline V gene data show CDR1 as KGHSH and CDR2 as LQKENI. This CDR3 has 17 amino acids. V was cut by 6 bases and J by 5 bases, with 23 bases left in between.

J is TRBJ2-7 and V is TRBV20-1; D is ambiguous. Germline V gene lookup returns CDR1 DFQATT and CDR2 SNEGSKA (reference sequence). V lost 5 bases and J 4 bases, leaving 18 bases between the germline ends. The CDR3 contains 14 residues. The CDR3 spells CSARSLLESYEQYF. CDR3 DNA: TGCAGTGCTCGCAGCCTACTTGAATCTTACGAGCAGTACTTC.

The chain couples TRBV7-6 to TRBJ1-1; possible D gene TRBD1, 6 bases. Germline assignment: CDR1 SGHVS and CDR2 FNYEAQ. The germline V and J ends were trimmed by 5 bases and 1 base, with 14 bases remaining between them. The CDR3 is 15 residues long. In nucleotides, the CDR3 is TGTGCCAGCAGCCCCGGAGGACAGCAGAACACTGAAGCTTTCTTT. It codes for CASSPGGQQNTEAFF.

Ten or more counts support this clonotype. The chain has TRBV2 and TRBJ2-7; 10 bases fit TRBD1. Germline assignment: CDR1 SNHLY and CDR2 FYNNEI. The V and J ends lost 6 bases and 4 bases, in that order; junction bases with no gene match: 9. The CDR3 loop spans 15 amino acids. The CDR3 region has the DNA TGTGCCAGCAGGGGACAGGGGCCGAGACCTTACGAGCAGTACTTC. As protein: CASRGQGPRPYEQYF.

This clonotype has just a few counts. A junction boundary mismatches the germline segment, possibly from a read error. This sequence joins TRBV5-1 and TRBJ2-5, with 7 bases identical to TRBD1. The CDR3 sequence is 14 residues long. Germline V gene sequence: CDR1 SGHRS, CDR2 YFSETQ. The CDR3 DNA follows: TGCGTCAGCAGTTACGGACAGGCCCAAGAGACCCAGTACTTC. Residues: CVSSYGQAQETQYF.

The J gene is TRBJ1-1, the V gene TRBV11-2; D is unresolved. CDR3 length: 15 residues. Per germline, CDR1 SGHAT and CDR2 FQNNGV. V lost 5 bases and J lost 4, with 17 bases in between. This chain's CDR3 is CASSRVDRVGTEAFF. CDR3 in DNA: TGTGCCAGCAGCCGGGTAGACCGGGTCGGCACTGAAGCTTTCTTT.

For the CDR3, the DNA is TGCGCCAGCAGCCAAGTTGACGACGGATACAATGAGCAGTTCTTC. Its protein is CASSQVDDGYNEQFF. The rearrangement links TRBV4-1 to TRBJ2-1; unclear D gene. Trimming pared 1 base from V and 4 bases from J, leaving 11 bases between. CDR3 length: 15 residues. Germline CDR1 is MGHRA and CDR2 is YSYEKL.